These T cell receptor beta chains were read from a single sample in a study of blood T cell repertoires in COVID-19. Assay: immunoSEQ multiplex PCR; the TCRdb copy retains only in-frame clones and omits some. The table includes some 100,000 clones, approximately 92% detected once. Sequenced sample: peripheral blood. Source of these receptors: a man aged 50-60 years with active COVID-19. Each CDR3 is given with its conserved first and last residue. The D gene is left open where the match is weak. Where a row states a size, it is once, few, many or the class of an expanded clone; other rows omit it.

TRBV5-1	TRBD2	TRBJ2-3	-	CASRPELAGANTQYF	TGCGCCAGCCGCCCAGAGCTAGCGGGAGCAAATACGCAGTATTTT
TRBV6-1	-	TRBJ1-5	-	CASSEAEEQPQHF	TGTGCCAGCAGTGAAGCGGAGGAACAGCCCCAGCATTTT
TRBV10-3	TRBD2	TRBJ2-1	-	CAISLRTSGRSNEQFF	TGTGCCATCAGCCTCCGAACTAGCGGGAGGAGCAATGAGCAGTTCTTC
TRBV7-6	TRBD2	TRBJ2-7	-	CASSSLAGGPYEQYF	TGTGCCAGCAGCTCGTTAGCGGGAGGCCCATACGAGCAGTACTTC
TRBV2	TRBD1	TRBJ1-2	-	CASSGQGGKGYTF	TGTGCCAGCAGTGGACAGGGTGGGAAAGGCTACACCTTC
TRBV5-1	TRBD1	TRBJ2-1	-	CASSWGQGGNEQFF	TGCGCCAGCAGCTGGGGACAGGGGGGCAATGAGCAGTTCTTC
TRBV28	-	TRBJ1-6	-	CASSPPGWPLHF	TGTGCCAGCAGCCCCCCAGGGTGGCCCCTCCACTTT
TRBV2	-	TRBJ1-2	-	CASSGEELAPFNYGYTF	TGTGCCAGCAGTGGGGAGGAGTTAGCCCCCTTTAACTATGGCTACACCTTC
TRBV15	-	TRBJ1-6	-	CATSGYRASPLHF	TGTGCCACCAGCGGATACAGGGCTTCACCCCTCCACTTT
TRBV7-9	-	TRBJ2-2	-	CASSLDRSPSSGELFF	TGTGCCAGCAGCTTAGATCGATCACCGAGCTCCGGGGAGCTGTTTTTT
TRBV6-5	-	TRBJ1-2	-	CASTLPGGANYGYTF	TGTGCCAGCACCCTGCCGGGGGGCGCAAACTATGGCTACACCTTC
TRBV18	-	TRBJ2-5	-	CASSPTPRLETQYF	TGTGCCAGCTCACCAACACCCCGTTTAGAGACCCAGTACTTC
TRBV9	-	TRBJ1-3	few	CASSVGTSSGNTIYF	TGTGCCAGCAGCGTGGGGACAAGCTCTGGAAACACCATATATTTT
TRBV11-2	TRBD2	TRBJ2-3	-	CASSLRGASGSDTQYF	TGTGCCAGCAGCCTACGGGGGGCTAGCGGGAGTGATACGCAGTATTTT
TRBV30	TRBD1	TRBJ1-6	-	CAGRTGDNSPLHF	TGTGCCGGAAGGACAGGGGATAATTCACCCCTCCACTTT
TRBV5-1	-	TRBJ2-3	-	CASSLAVSVASDTQYF	TGCGCCAGCAGCTTGGCCGTGAGCGTAGCATCGGATACGCAGTATTTT
TRBV2	-	TRBJ1-2	-	CASSVGEGLNYGYTF	TGTGCCAGCAGTGTGGGGGAGGGACTAAACTATGGCTACACCTTC
TRBV6-2/TRBV6-3	-	TRBJ1-1	few	CASSPSAGGVQRGTEAFF	TGTGCCAGCAGTCCCTCCGCCGGGGGCGTCCAGCGGGGCACTGAAGCTTTCTTT